Listed below are T cell receptor beta chains from one sample, sequenced in a study of tumor-infiltrating lymphocytes in primary liver carcinoma. TCRdb independently ran MiXCR on the multiplex PCR reads; one entry per CDR3 protein. The sample carries hundreds of thousands of distinct CDR3 sequences, around three fifths recorded once. Sequencing used peripheral blood. Source of these receptors: a woman in her 30s with primary liver carcinoma and hepatitis B virus infection. The CDR3 runs from the conserved cysteine through the conserved F or W. D genes are given only for firm matches. Clone size is shown for a subset of rows, as once, few, many or a class of expanded clone.

d_call,j_call,v_call,clone_size,cdr3_nt,cdr3_aa
TRBD1,TRBJ2-6,TRBV11-3,.,TGTGCCAGCAGCGGTCGAACAGGGGCCAAGGTCCTGAATTTC,CASSGRTGAKVLNF
.,TRBJ1-3,TRBV6-5,.,TGTGCCAGCAGTTTAACCGCAGGGCGCTCTGGAAACACCATATATTTT,CASSLTAGRSGNTIYF
.,TRBJ1-5,TRBV6-5,once,TGTGCCAGCCCCACTATGTCCGACACCCAGCCCCAGCATTTT,CASPTMSDTQPQHF
.,TRBJ2-3,TRBV28,.,TGTGCCAGCGAGCGACAATACACAGATGCGCAGTATTTT,CASERQYTDAQYF
.,TRBJ2-3,TRBV29-1,.,TGCAGCGGAACCCAGGGGTCCACGCAGTATTTT,CSGTQGSTQYF
.,TRBJ2-6,TRBV13,.,TGTGCCAGCAGCTTATTCGTGCTCTCTGGGGCCAACGTCCTGACTTTC,CASSLFVLSGANVLTF
.,TRBJ2-3,TRBV11-2,.,TGTGCCAGCAGCCGTTCAGGACAGCGCGCAGATACGCAGTATTTT,CASSRSGQRADTQYF
.,TRBJ2-1,TRBV29-1,.,.,CSVVAGGSYNEQLF
TRBD2,TRBJ2-2,TRBV4-2,.,TGTGCCAGCAGCCAAGAACTAGCGGGAGTCACCGGGGAGCTGTTTTTT,CASSQELAGVTGELFF
.,TRBJ1-1,TRBV30,once,TGTGCCTGGAGGCTCCTGGAGTTGGGGTCTTTGGCTGAAGCTTTTTTT,CAWRLLELGSLAEAFF
.,TRBJ1-2,TRBV28,.,TGTGCCAGCAGGGCAATTGCAGGGCCTCCGGGCTATGGCTACACCTTC,CASRAIAGPPGYGYTF
TRBD2,TRBJ2-1,TRBV12-5,.,TGTGCTAGTGGCCCCACCCTAGCGGGAGAAGTGAATGAGCAGTTCTTC,CASGPTLAGEVNEQFF
TRBD2,TRBJ2-2,TRBV7-9,.,TGTGCCAGCAACGACCCGGGACTAGCGACCGAGGAGCTGTTTTTT,CASNDPGLATEELFF
.,TRBJ2-7,TRBV5-5,.,TGTGCCAGCGGCCCGGGGGCCTACGAGCAGTACTTC,CASGPGAYEQYF
.,TRBJ1-6,TRBV7-9,.,TGTGCCAGCAGTTATCCTGGCCCACCCCTCCACTTT,CASSYPGPPLHF
.,TRBJ1-1,TRBV30,.,TGTGCCTGGAGGATCCACCTGGGGAACACTGAAGCTTTCTTT,CAWRIHLGNTEAFF
.,TRBJ1-5,TRBV12-3/TRBV12-4,many,TGTGCCAGCAGCCACGGACAGAGCAATCAGCCCCAGCATTTT,CASSHGQSNQPQHF
.,TRBJ1-5,TRBV12-3/TRBV12-4,many,TGTGCCAGCAGCCTCACGGGAAATCAGCCCCAGCATTTT,CASSLTGNQPQHF
TRBD2,TRBJ2-1,TRBV24-1,.,TGTGCCACCGGACCTGGCGGGAGGGCCAACGAGCAGTTCTTC,CATGPGGRANEQFF
.,TRBJ1-1,TRBV6-5,.,TGTGCCAGCAGAGAGACGGCGAACACTAAAGCTTTCTTT,CASRETANTKAFF
.,TRBJ2-7,TRBV10-2,.,TGCGCCAGCAGTGAGTCTCGGGCCCTCTACTTC,CASSESRALYF
TRBD1,TRBJ1-2,TRBV12-3/TRBV12-4,few,TGTGCCAGCAGTTTAGGGACAGGGATTCGCTACACCTTC,CASSLGTGIRYTF
TRBD1,TRBJ2-7,TRBV13,.,TGTGCCAGCAGCACACCCCGGACAGGGGGTCGTTACGAGCAGTACTTC,CASSTPRTGGRYEQYF
TRBD2,TRBJ2-3,TRBV30,.,TGTGCCTGGAGTGTGAGCGGGAGGGTGAGAAATACGCAGTATTTT,CAWSVSGRVRNTQYF
.,TRBJ2-3,TRBV29-1,many,TGCAGCGTGCTCCCGACAGGTACTAGCACAGATACGCAGTATTTT,CSVLPTGTSTDTQYF
TRBD2,TRBJ2-3,TRBV13,few,TGTGCCAGTAGCTTAAGCGGGAGGGCCTCGGCAGATACGCAGTATTTT,CASSLSGRASADTQYF
.,TRBJ2-1,TRBV14,.,TGTGTCAGCAGCCACCCAGGGGAAAATGAGCAGTTCTTC,CVSSHPGENEQFF
.,TRBJ2-1,TRBV11-2,.,TGTACCAGCAGTTTAGCCTGGAGATCCAATGAGCAGTTCTTC,CTSSLAWRSNEQFF
TRBD2,TRBJ2-1,TRBV5-1,few,TGCGCCAGCAGCGGGGACTATGGAAATGAGCAGTTCTTC,CASSGDYGNEQFF
TRBD1,TRBJ1-5,TRBV7-9,.,TGTGCCAGCAGCTTAGGGGACAGAGATAGCAATCAGCCCCAGCATTTT,CASSLGDRDSNQPQHF
TRBD2,TRBJ2-1,TRBV12-3/TRBV12-4,.,TGTGCCAGCAGCCCTCTGAGCACTAGCGGAGTCTGCAATGAGCAGTTCTTC,CASSPLSTSGVCNEQFF
.,TRBJ1-2,TRBV28,.,TGTGCCAGCAGCATCTGCGTCTCCTATGGCTACACCTTC,CASSICVSYGYTF
.,TRBJ2-5,TRBV6-5,.,TGTGCCAGCAGTCAGTCGTCCCTTGCTCGGGAGACCCAGTACTTC,CASSQSSLARETQYF
TRBD2,TRBJ2-3,TRBV6-2/TRBV6-3,.,TGTGCCAGCAGTTACTCTGTCGGGAGGGTCGATAAGTGGGGCACAGATACGCAGTATTTT,CASSYSVGRVDKWGTDTQYF
.,TRBJ2-7,TRBV11-2,many,TGTGCCAGCAGCTTTTCGACTAGTATCCACGAGCAGTACTTC,CASSFSTSIHEQYF
.,TRBJ2-2,TRBV24-1,once,TGTGCCACCAGCAGCCAAAGACTTACCAACAGGTTCCGGGGGACCGGGGAGCTGTTTTTT,CATSSQRLTNRFRGTGELFF
.,TRBJ1-2,TRBV5-6,few,TGTGCCAGCAGATCATACAGGAGCGGCTACACCTTC,CASRSYRSGYTF
.,TRBJ1-2,TRBV10-3,.,TGTGCTATCAGTGATGAGTACTATGGCTACACGTTC,CAISDEYYGYTF
.,TRBJ2-5,TRBV28,few,TGTGCCAGCCACAGGGAAGAGACCCAGTACTTC,CASHREETQYF
TRBD1,TRBJ2-1,TRBV6-1,.,TGTGCCAGCTGGCAGTCTCGGCCGGGACAGGGTTTCTATGAGCAGTTCTTC,CASWQSRPGQGFYEQFF
.,TRBJ1-5,TRBV6-1,few,TGTGCCAGCAGTGAATACGGGGGTGGGCAGCCCCAGCATTTT,CASSEYGGGQPQHF
TRBD2,TRBJ2-7,TRBV5-1,.,TGTGCCAGCAGCTCTAGCGGGAGTTGGGAGCAGTACTTC,CASSSSGSWEQYF
.,TRBJ2-2,TRBV6-6,few,TGTGACAGCACCCGACACGGATTCAAACGGTCCACCGGGGAGCTGTTTTTT,CDSTRHGFKRSTGELFF
.,TRBJ2-2,TRBV6-5,.,TGTGCCAGCAGTCACCCCCCCGGGCCCCAAAGACACGGGGAGCTGTTTTTT,CASSHPPGPQRHGELFF
TRBD2,TRBJ2-7,TRBV12-3/TRBV12-4,.,TGTGCCAGCAGTTTATTACTAGCGGGACCTATAGTCGAGCAGTACTTC,CASSLLLAGPIVEQYF
TRBD1,TRBJ2-5,TRBV7-9,.,TGTGCCAGCAGAGACAGGGGGATTGGACAGGCCCAGTACTTC,CASRDRGIGQAQYF
.,TRBJ1-6,TRBV28,.,TGCGCCAGCAGACCAGGGACGGTCGATTCACCCCTCCACTTT,CASRPGTVDSPLHF
.,TRBJ2-1,TRBV5-4,.,TGTGCCAGCAGCTTGAGTAATCCCCCCTACAATGAGCAGTTCTTC,CASSLSNPPYNEQFF
TRBD2,TRBJ2-5,TRBV24-1,.,TGTGCCACCGGACCGGCGGGAGGCTACCCAGAGACCCAGTACTTC,CATGPAGGYPETQYF
.,TRBJ2-3,TRBV7-9,.,TGTGCAACGCGAGGCAGTACGCAGTATTTT,CATRGSTQYF
.,TRBJ2-2,TRBV6-1,.,TGTGCCAGCAGGAAAGGGTCCGGGGAGCTGATTTTT,CASRKGSGELIF
TRBD1,TRBJ1-5,TRBV7-8,few,TGTGCCAGCAGCTTACCCGACAGGGGGGGCGATCAGCCCCAGCATTTT,CASSLPDRGGDQPQHF
.,TRBJ1-6,TRBV28,few,TGTGCCAGCAGTTTGTTTTACAGGGAAAATTCACCCCTCCACTTT,CASSLFYRENSPLHF
.,TRBJ2-7,TRBV21-1,.,TGTGCCAGCATCCTTGAACAGGGATCCTACGAGCAGTACTTC,CASILEQGSYEQYF
.,TRBJ2-1,TRBV4-3,.,TGCGCCAGCAATCACACTGAGTTGGTCAATGAGCAGTTCTTC,CASNHTELVNEQFF